Each of the 8 T cell receptor beta chains below was sequenced from the same sample in a study of blood T cell repertoires in COVID-19. Here immunoSEQ multiplex PCR was the method, and the copy in TCRdb shows in-frame clones only, minus some. Of fewer than 200,000 clones in the sample, around 90% were seen once. The specimen sequenced was peripheral blood. These receptors all stem from a woman between 50 and 59 years old with acute or convalescent COVID-19.

This rearrangement joins TRBV7-2 to TRBJ2-1, with D maybe TRBD2 (7 bases). This CDR3 has 16 residues. Trimming removed 5 bases at V and 9 bases at J, with 23 bases between. Germline CDR1 reads SGHTA; CDR2 reads FQGNSA. CDR3 DNA sequence: TGTGCCAGCAGCCCCATATGGGGGGGGGCCTTCGCTGAGCAGTTCTTC. It is translated as CASSPIWGGAFAEQFF.

This chain connects TRBV12-1 to TRBJ1-5; no DNA check was done on the table's D call, TRBD1. TRBV12-1 is annotated as a pseudogene. This CDR3 has 15 amino acids. Here the CDR3 reads CASSFGQDSNQPQHF. CDR3 DNA sequence: TGTGCCAGCAGCTTTGGACAGGATAGCAATCAGCCCCAGCATTTT.

The J gene is TRBJ1-3, the V gene TRBV30, with D perhaps TRBD1 (5 bases). Trimming removed 3 bases at V and 0 bases at J, with 12 bases between. CDR3 length: 15 amino acids. CDR1 is GTSNPN, CDR2 SVGIG, per germline (reference sequence). DNA for the CDR3: TGTGCCTGGAGGTCGGGACTCAACTCTGGAAACACCATATATTTT. Translating gives CAWRSGLNSGNTIYF. Complete variable domain (other parts from reference TRBV30 and TRBJ1-3): SQTIHQWPATLVQPVGSPLSLECTVEGTSNPNLYWYRQAAGRGLQLLFYSVGIGQISSEVPQNLSASRPQDRQFILSSKKLLLSDSGFYLCAWRSGLNSGNTIYFGEGSWLTVV.

The chain couples TRBV19 to TRBJ2-7; 7 bases agree with TRBD1. The CDR3 runs to 16 residues. V gave up 5 bases and J gave up 0 bases; unmatched junction bases: 10. Germline V CDR1 and CDR2: LNHDA, SQIVND (reference sequence). The CDR3 region is CASSARQGPSSYEQYF. In nucleotides, the CDR3 is TGTGCCAGTAGTGCCCGACAGGGACCGAGCTCCTACGAGCAGTACTTC.

As concerns this clone: The sample holds other DNA sequences that translate to the same CDR3. The V and J genes are TRBV7-3 and TRBJ1-6; D remains ambiguous. The V gene lost 4 bases and the J gene lost 5 bases, with 12 bases spanning the gap. Germline V lookup: CDR1 SGHTA, CDR2 FQGTGA. The CDR3 loop spans 15 amino acids. CDR3 coding DNA: TGTGCCAGCAGCTGGAGGGCTGGGGATAATTCACCCCTCCACTTT. Its translation is CASSWRAGDNSPLHF.

The chain links TRBV10-1 to TRBJ2-2, with 8 positions matching TRBD1. The germline CDR1 and CDR2 sequences are WNHNN and SYGVQD (reference sequence). The CDR3 is 16 residues long. After removal of 2 bases from V and 5 bases from J, the junction contained 7 bases not matched to a gene. The CDR3: CASSEPAGQGTGELFF. DNA of the CDR3: TGCGCCAGCAGTGAGCCCGCCGGACAGGGAACCGGGGAGCTGTTTTTT.

The rearrangement links TRBV11-3 to TRBJ2-1; the match to TRBD1 covers 10 bases. Germline V lookup: CDR1 SGHNT, CDR2 YENEEA. There are 16 residues in the CDR3. Losses at the gene ends were 5 bases for V and 5 bases for J; bases not matched to a gene: 9. This CDR3 is CASSHYTGTGDNEQFF. In DNA, the CDR3 is TGTGCCAGCAGCCACTACACCGGGACAGGGGACAATGAGCAGTTCTTC.

The V and J genes are TRBV12-3 or TRBV12-4 and TRBJ1-1; D unclear. V lost 7 bases, J lost 0 bases, and 9 bases lay in between. This CDR3 is 13 amino acids long. The CDR3 sequence is CASTWEVNTEAFF. CDR3 coding DNA: TGTGCCAGCACCTGGGAGGTGAACACTGAAGCTTTCTTT.